These T cell receptor beta chains were read from a single sample in a study of cytomegalovirus exposure and HLA in healthy donors. The method was immunoSEQ multiplex PCR; TCRdb's version includes in-frame clones alone and lacks a portion of them. With about 110,000 clones in the sample, the ten largest clones hold more than 3.5%. The material sequenced was PBMCs. These receptors were obtained from a man aged 25-40 years in good health and CMV-seronegative. The CDR3 runs from the conserved cysteine through the conserved F or W. A D gene is named only where the DNA matches it firmly.

j_gene | v_gene | d_gene | CDR3nt | CDR3aa
TRBJ1-1 | TRBV28 | TRBD1 | TGTGCCAGCAGTTCTTCAAGGACAGGGGGCCATGAAGCTTTCTTT | CASSSSRTGGHEAFF
TRBJ1-1 | TRBV6-5 | TRBD1 | TGTGCCAGCAGTTACGGGGACAGGAACACTGAAGCTTTCTTT | CASSYGDRNTEAFF
TRBJ2-7 | TRBV7-2 | - | TGTGCCAGCAGCACCGCCGGGACAAAATACTACGAGCAGTACTTC | CASSTAGTKYYEQYF
TRBJ2-7 | TRBV5-6 | TRBD1 | TGTGCCAGCACCCCTCGGGACAGGGGGACCTACGAGCAGTACTTC | CASTPRDRGTYEQYF
TRBJ2-3 | TRBV5-1 | - | TGCGCCAGCGGGGCGGACATAAGGCAGTATTTT | CASGADIRQYF
TRBJ1-2 | TRBV6-5 | - | TGTGCCAGCAGTACCCCCAGCGCAGGGAACTATGGCTACACCTTC | CASSTPSAGNYGYTF
TRBJ1-2 | TRBV6-4 | - | TGTGCCAGCAGAAGGGGTTCGGACTATGGCTACACCTTC | CASRRGSDYGYTF
TRBJ1-1 | TRBV5-5 | TRBD1 | TGTGCCAGCAGCCCTCGACAGGGGTCCCTACTCACTGAAGCTTTCTTT | CASSPRQGSLLTEAFF
TRBJ1-1 | TRBV15 | - | TGTGCCACCAGCGACCCCCGGAGGAGGGACTTGAACACTGAAGCTTTCTTT | CATSDPRRRDLNTEAFF
TRBJ1-5 | TRBV5-1 | TRBD1 | TGCGCCAGCAGCCCCGGGACAGACAATCAGCCCCAGCATTTT | CASSPGTDNQPQHF
TRBJ1-1 | TRBV19 | - | TGTGCCAGTAGTATTTGGGGCAGGAACACTGAAGCTTTCTTT | CASSIWGRNTEAFF
TRBJ1-4 | TRBV5-4 | - | TGTGCCAGCAGCTTGGGGGAGAAGGGGGGGGAACTGTTTTTT | CASSLGEKGGELFF
TRBJ1-2 | TRBV5-1 | TRBD1 | TGCGCCAGCATGGCAGGGGGTTCTAACTATGGCTACACCTTC | CASMAGGSNYGYTF
TRBJ2-1 | TRBV5-6 | - | TGTGCCAGCAGCTCCGCCGGGAGCTCCTACAATGAGCAGTTCTTC | CASSSAGSSYNEQFF
TRBJ2-7 | TRBV6-5 | TRBD1 | TGTGCCAGCAGTTACGCCGGGACAGGGGGCTACGAGCAGTACTTC | CASSYAGTGGYEQYF
TRBJ1-1 | TRBV19 | TRBD1 | TGTGCCAGTAGTATAGGACCGGGACAGGGGAGAGGTATGAACACTGAAGCTTTCTTT | CASSIGPGQGRGMNTEAFF
TRBJ2-2 | TRBV6-5 | - | TGTGCCAGCAGTTCTCAGGGCGTCGGGGAGCTGTTTTTT | CASSSQGVGELFF
TRBJ1-6 | TRBV19 | TRBD1 | TGTGCCAGTAGTATTGGGACAGGATATTCACCCCTCCACTTT | CASSIGTGYSPLHF
TRBJ1-1 | TRBV19 | TRBD1 | TGTGCCAGTAGTACCAGCCGCGACAGGGACGACACTGAAGCTTTCTTT | CASSTSRDRDDTEAFF
TRBJ1-3 | TRBV5-1 | - | TGCGCCAGCAGCTTTGAGCCTTCGGGGTCTGGAAACACCATATATTTT | CASSFEPSGSGNTIYF
TRBJ2-2 | TRBV18 | TRBD2 | TGTGCCAGCTCACCGTCGTTAGCGGGGGCAGGCACCGGGGAGCTGTTTTTT | CASSPSLAGAGTGELFF
TRBJ2-2 | TRBV6-4 | - | TGTGCCAGCAGTTATAGGACAACGAACACCGGGGAGCTGTTTTTT | CASSYRTTNTGELFF
TRBJ2-7 | TRBV29-1 | - | TGCAGCGGGGGGGACGACGAGCAGTACTTC | CSGGDDEQYF
TRBJ2-4 | TRBV4-1 | - | TGCGCCAGCAGCCAAGATTCAGCGGTGAACATTCAGTACTTC | CASSQDSAVNIQYF
TRBJ2-5 | TRBV4-1 | - | TGCGCCAGCAGCCAGGAGCAAGAGACCCAGTACTTC | CASSQEQETQYF
TRBJ2-1 | TRBV6-4 | TRBD1 | TGTGCCAGCAGTTCCGGGACAGGGGACAATGAGCAGTTCTTC | CASSSGTGDNEQFF
TRBJ1-1 | TRBV7-2 | - | TGTGCCAGCAGCTTAGGTTCTCGGGGGGCGAACACTGAAGCTTTCTTT | CASSLGSRGANTEAFF
TRBJ1-1 | TRBV19 | TRBD1 | TGTGCCAGTAGTATTAGAGGGACAGGTCGCTCGAAGAACACTGAAGCTTTCTTT | CASSIRGTGRSKNTEAFF
TRBJ2-7 | TRBV14 | - | TGTGCCAGCAGCCTCCCGCCAGGGCTCCCCAGCGAGCAGTACTTC | CASSLPPGLPSEQYF
TRBJ2-7 | TRBV5-8 | TRBD1 | TGTGCCAGCAGCCGGGGGGCGGGACAGGGGCAATCCGAGCAGTACTTC | CASSRGAGQGQSEQYF
TRBJ2-1 | TRBV5-1 | TRBD1 | TGCGCCAGCAGAGGGACAGCTAGTTACAATGAGCAGTTCTTC | CASRGTASYNEQFF
TRBJ1-5 | TRBV27 | TRBD1 | TGTGCCAGCAGTTTTGGGGACAGAGATCAGCCCCAGCATTTT | CASSFGDRDQPQHF
TRBJ1-2 | TRBV25-1 | TRBD1 | TGTGCCAGCAGTGAGCTGGACAGGGTAGGGGGCTACACCTTC | CASSELDRVGGYTF
TRBJ1-2 | TRBV7-2 | - | TGTGCCAGCAGCTTAGCGGTCCTGGCTGGTGGCTACACCTTC | CASSLAVLAGGYTF
TRBJ2-3 | TRBV25-1 | TRBD2 | TGTGCCAGCAGTGTGGCCCCCGGCGGGGGGGCTCAGTATTTT | CASSVAPGGGAQYF
TRBJ2-7 | TRBV6-5 | - | TGTGCCAGCAGTCAACAGGGTTTCTACGAGCAGTACTTC | CASSQQGFYEQYF
TRBJ2-7 | TRBV28 | - | TGTGCCAGCAGCGGGGTCCCTCTGTACGAGCAGTACTTC | CASSGVPLYEQYF
TRBJ1-4 | TRBV14 | TRBD1 | TGTGCCAGCAGCCCCCGGACAGGGGCGGAAAAACTGTTTTTT | CASSPRTGAEKLFF
TRBJ2-3 | TRBV11-2 | TRBD2 | TGTGCCAGCAGCTTCTCGACTAGCGGGGTCCCCACAGATACGCAGTATTTT | CASSFSTSGVPTDTQYF